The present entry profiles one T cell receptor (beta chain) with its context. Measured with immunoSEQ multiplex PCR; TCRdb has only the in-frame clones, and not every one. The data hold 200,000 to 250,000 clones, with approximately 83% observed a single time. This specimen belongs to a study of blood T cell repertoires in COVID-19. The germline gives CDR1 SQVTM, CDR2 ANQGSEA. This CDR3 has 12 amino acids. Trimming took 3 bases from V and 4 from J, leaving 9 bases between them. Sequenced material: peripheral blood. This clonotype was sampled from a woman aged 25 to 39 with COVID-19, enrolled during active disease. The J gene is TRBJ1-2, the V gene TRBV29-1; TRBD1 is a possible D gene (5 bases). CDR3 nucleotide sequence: TGCAGCGTTGACGGGGGGAGCTATGGCTACACCTTC. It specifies CSVDGGSYGYTF.